What follows are 23 T cell receptor beta chains derived from one specimen sequenced in a study of blood T cell repertoires in COVID-19. Here immunoSEQ multiplex PCR was the method, and the copy in TCRdb shows in-frame clones only, minus some. The data contain a few hundred thousand clones, 70% to 85% of them singletons. Specimen: peripheral blood. The receptors derive from a woman in her forties who had recovered from COVID-19.

This sequence joins TRBV15 and TRBJ2-2, with a weak D call TRBD1 (6 bases). The CDR3 spans 16 residues. The V gene lost 1 base and the J gene lost 0 bases, with 9 bases spanning the gap. Germline-derived CDR1 and CDR2 are LNHNV and YYDKDF (reference sequence). The CDR3 is CATSRGQASNTGELFF. The DNA of the CDR3 is TGTGCCACCAGCAGAGGACAGGCTTCGAACACCGGGGAGCTGTTTTTT.

CDR3 bases: TGCGCCAGCAGCTTACAGGGGGCGCAGGGCTACACCTTC. It encodes CASSLQGAQGYTF. V usage is TRBV5-1 and J usage is TRBJ1-2; 9 bases agree with TRBD1. Unmatched junction bases numbered 4, after V lost 2 bases and J lost 8 bases. Germline CDR1 reads SGHRS; CDR2 reads YFSETQ. The CDR3 contains 13 residues.

This chain links TRBV4-1 with TRBJ2-7; D gene ambiguous. Germline V lookup: CDR1 MGHRA, CDR2 YSYEKL. V lost 0 bases to trimming and J lost 7 bases, with 4 bases between them. This CDR3 has 11 residues. The CDR3 nucleotides read TGCGCCAGCAGCCAAGATACAGAGCAGTACTTC. Translated, it gives CASSQDTEQYF.

V and J are TRBV5-1 and TRBJ2-2; a weak D match, TRBD1 (6 bases). V lost 0 bases, J lost 5 bases, and 11 bases lay in between. This CDR3 has 15 amino acids. CDR1 and CDR2 from the germline V gene are SGHRS and YFSETQ. CDR3 residues: CASSLAGDETGELFF. Here the CDR3 DNA reads TGCGCCAGCAGCTTGGCAGGGGATGAGACCGGGGAGCTGTTTTTT.

The chain employs TRBV18 and TRBJ1-2; D is ambiguous. Trimming pared 3 bases from V and 4 bases from J, leaving 9 bases between. The CDR3 is 13 amino acids. Germline V CDR1 and CDR2: KGHSH, LQKENI. CDR3 in DNA: TGTGCCAGCTCACCTGTGGCTAGCTATGGCTACACCTTC. Amino acids: CASSPVASYGYTF.

The chain combines TRBV4-1 with TRBJ2-6, with 7 bases identical to TRBD1. This CDR3 has 19 amino acids. Germline values: CDR1 MGHRA, CDR2 YSYEKL. Germline trimming cut 0 bases from V and 1 base from J; bases unmatched to any gene: 9. The CDR3 nucleotides are TGCGCCAGCAGCCAAGATCCCCTCCAGGGGGAGTCTGGGGCCAACGTCCTGACTTTC. This codes for CASSQDPLQGESGANVLTF.

This clone was observed a few times. The J gene is TRBJ1-5, the V gene TRBV19; D is possibly TRBD1 (5 bases). Germline V lookup: CDR1 LNHDA, CDR2 SQIVND (reference sequence). The ends were cut back, 3 bases at V and 3 bases at J, with 12 bases in the middle. The CDR3 runs to 15 residues. This chain's CDR3 is CASSIEGVYNQPQHF. The CDR3 bases are TGTGCCAGTAGTATTGAAGGGGTTTACAATCAGCCCCAGCATTTT.

The chain carries TRBV11-3 and TRBJ1-1; 9 bases map to TRBD1. The CDR3 totals 13 residues. With V trimmed by 6 bases and J by 4 bases, 3 bases remained unmatched. Germline loops: CDR1 SGHNT, CDR2 YENEEA. The CDR3 nucleotides read TGTGCCAGCAGGGACAGGGGCCCCACTGAAGCTTTCTTT. Residues: CASRDRGPTEAFF.

The CDR3 loop reads CATLWGGSYEQYF. In DNA form, the CDR3 reads TGTGCCACATTATGGGGGGGATCCTACGAGCAGTACTTC. The V call is TRBV6-5, the J call TRBJ2-7; TRBD2 aligns across 7 bases. Trimming at V came to 10 bases and at J to 1 base, leaving 7 bases not matched to a gene. Per the germline V gene, CDR1 is MNHEY and CDR2 is SVGAGI. The CDR3 has 13 amino acids.

The genes are TRBV9 and TRBJ2-5; TRBD2 might be the D (6 bases). The CDR3 is 16 amino acids. Looked up from germline, CDR1 is SGDLS and CDR2 is YYNGEE. V lost 3 bases to trimming and J lost 5 bases, with 20 bases between them. Written as DNA, the CDR3 is TGTGCCAGCAGCGCACAGGAAACAATCCGGGGGGAGACCCAGTACTTC. It is translated as CASSAQETIRGETQYF.

The J gene is TRBJ2-5, the V gene TRBV5-6; 7 nucleotides agree with TRBD1. The CDR3 length is 15 residues. Germline lookup yields CDR1 SGHDT and CDR2 YYEEEE. V was pared by 3 bases and J by 1 base, with 6 bases of the junction left unmatched. The CDR3 sequence is CASSYRTGGQETQYF. DNA of the CDR3: TGTGCCAGCAGCTATAGGACAGGCGGCCAAGAGACCCAGTACTTC.

The chain uses TRBV10-3 and TRBJ2-2, with D maybe TRBD1 (6 bases). This CDR3 is 15 amino acids long. The germline CDR1 and CDR2 sequences are ENHRY and SYGVKD. The germline V and J ends were trimmed by 6 bases and 5 bases, with 16 bases remaining between them. CDR3 DNA: TGTGCCATCAGACACGACAGTCAGGGGACCGGGGAGCTGTTTTTT. Translated: CAIRHDSQGTGELFF.

This chain connects TRBV29-1 to TRBJ2-3; weak D call: TRBD1 (6 bases). Trimming cost V 7 bases and J 6 bases, with 17 bases left between them. Germline loops: CDR1 SQVTM, CDR2 ANQGSEA. CDR3 size: 13 residues. In DNA, the CDR3 is TGCAGCGCTCTCTTGCCAGGGGCTGATACGCAGTATTTT. This codes for CSALLPGADTQYF.

The rearrangement joins TRBV12-3 or TRBV12-4 to TRBJ1-2; D is undetermined. This CDR3 is built from 13 residues. Trimming cost V 2 bases and J 4 bases, with 8 bases left between them. In nucleotides, the CDR3 is TGTGCCAGCAGTTTATATGAGTCCTATGGCTACACCTTC. As protein: CASSLYESYGYTF.

J is TRBJ2-5 and V is TRBV19, with 10 bases aligning to TRBD2. V shed 3 bases, J shed 3 bases, and the junction held 10 bases outside the gene matches. Germline V gives CDR1 LNHDA, CDR2 SQIVND (reference sequence). CDR3 length: 17 amino acids. CDR3 sequence reads: CASSMSLTSGRKETQYF. CDR3 DNA: TGTGCCAGTAGTATGAGTCTGACTAGCGGGCGAAAAGAGACCCAGTACTTC.

This sequence joins TRBV5-1 and TRBJ2-3; 9 bases fit TRBD1. Germline values: CDR1 SGHRS, CDR2 YFSETQ. Trimming removed 3 bases from V and 8 bases from J; junction bases left unmatched: 4. This CDR3 spans 13 amino acids. CDR3 nucleotides: TGCGCCAGCAGCTGGGGACAGGGAGGTACGCAGTATTTT. This encodes CASSWGQGGTQYF.

In this sample, this clone turned up a few times. The rearrangement joins TRBV6-5 to TRBJ1-5; TRBD1 might be the D (6 bases). CDR1 is MNHEY, CDR2 SVGAGI, per germline. The V end was cut by 6 bases, the J end by 4 bases, with 10 bases between. The CDR3 totals 13 residues. In nucleotides, the CDR3 is TGTGCCAGCAGATGGGGGCTGAATCAGCCCCAGCATTTT. Protein: CASRWGLNQPQHF.

The J gene is TRBJ2-1, the V gene TRBV29-1; 11 bases are shared with TRBD2. The CDR3 extends over 17 amino acids. Germline CDR1 reads SQVTM; CDR2 reads ANQGSEA. Losses at the gene ends were 7 bases for V and 2 bases for J; bases not matched to a gene: 13. CDR3 region: CSAHTGMTSGTYNEQFF. As DNA, the CDR3 is TGCAGCGCCCACACGGGCATGACTAGCGGGACCTACAATGAGCAGTTCTTC.

The chain couples TRBV5-3 to TRBJ2-7; possibly TRBD1 for D (7 bases). TRBV5-3 is recorded as an ORF, its role being uncertain. V lost 4 bases, J lost 2 bases, and 16 bases lay in between. This CDR3 is 15 amino acids long. CDR3 amino acids: CARSRGTEWTYEQYF. In nucleotides, the CDR3 is TGTGCCAGAAGCCGGGGGACAGAGTGGACCTACGAGCAGTACTTC.

The chain employs TRBV28 and TRBJ2-2; TRBD1 matches at 9 bases. Unmatched junction bases numbered 2, after V lost 5 bases and J lost 4 bases. This CDR3 contains 14 residues. Germline V CDR1 and CDR2: MDHEN, SYDVKM. CDR3 nucleotides: TGTGCCAGCAGTGAGACAGGGGGCACCGGGGAGCTGTTTTTT. It codes for CASSETGGTGELFF. The variable domain in full, with the rest retrieved from reference TRBV28 and TRBJ2-2, is DVKVTQSSRYLVKRTGEKVFLECVQDMDHENMFWYRQDPGLGLRLIYFSYDVKMKEKGDIPEGYSVSREKKERFSLILESASTNQTSMYLCASSETGGTGELFFGEGSRLTVL.

The genes are TRBV7-2 and TRBJ1-1; TRBD1 aligns across 7 bases. J lost 1 base, V lost 5 bases, and 1 base had no gene match. The CDR3 loop spans 13 amino acids. The germline CDR1 and CDR2 sequences are SGHTA and FQGNSA. The DNA for the CDR3 is TGTGCCAGCAGCGACAGGGAGAACACTGAAGCTTTCTTT. This codes for CASSDRENTEAFF.

The chain links TRBV7-2 to TRBJ2-1; no clear D. The V gene lost 4 bases and the J gene lost 9 bases, with 10 bases spanning the gap. This CDR3 is built from 12 residues. Germline CDR1 and CDR2: SGHTA and FQGNSA. The CDR3 here is CASSWPPGEQFF. The CDR3 DNA sequence: TGTGCCAGCAGCTGGCCCCCGGGTGAGCAGTTCTTC.

The sample holds one count of this clone. The rearrangement joins TRBV18 to TRBJ1-2; 9 bases map to TRBD1. V lost 4 bases and J lost 1; bases outside the gene matches: 16. The V gene's germline CDR1 is KGHSH and CDR2 LQKENI. The CDR3 totals 19 residues. The CDR3 is CASSLMDRGLQKDNYGYTF. The DNA for the CDR3 is TGTGCCAGCTCACTGATGGACAGGGGACTACAAAAAGATAACTATGGCTACACCTTC.